Following are 30 T cell receptor beta chains from one sample sequenced in a study of spatial heterogeneity in lung cancer (dated by TCRdb to between 2019 and 2020). The library was produced with 5' RACE. The listed sequencing device is NextSeq 500. TCRdb redid the processing of the public reads, applying fastp at Q25 and MiXCR, and retained in-frame beta chains. All rows with the same CDR3 protein become a single entry with the most common DNA and genes. Present in this sample are 45,000 or so distinct CDR3 sequences, 7.6% of which were seen just once. The ten biggest clones cover less than 15% of the sample. The time point label on this specimen signifies: sample taken at primary tumor resection. Whole RNA extracted from tumor and nontumor lung tissue, or from cryopreserved PBMC samples, was used for TCR sequencing without cell sorting. Sequenced material: PBMCs, taken at surgery. These receptors were collected from a female donor with early-stage non-small cell lung cancer.

Only a few counts were recorded for this clonotype. The rearrangement joins TRBV7-8 to TRBJ2-5; D might be TRBD1 (6 bases). The germline CDR1 and CDR2 sequences are SGHVS and FQNEAQ. Trimming removed 1 base from V and 5 bases from J, with 14 bases in between. The CDR3 contains 15 residues. The CDR3 bases are TGTGCCAGCAGCTTAGGGGGTAGGGGGTTGGAGACCCAGTACTTC. It translates to CASSLGGRGLETQYF.

The genes are TRBV30 and TRBJ2-7; D gene uncertain. The CDR3 has 14 residues. V was cut by 3 bases and J by 3 bases, with 15 bases left in between. Germline CDR1 and CDR2: GTSNPN and SVGIG (reference sequence). The CDR3 spells CAWRVPDLHYEQYF. CDR3 nucleotides: TGTGCCTGGAGGGTGCCTGACCTCCACTACGAGCAGTACTTC.

This clonotype was counted many times. The chain uses TRBV20-1 and TRBJ2-5; D call uncertain. Trimming shortened V by 3 bases and J by 5 bases, and 7 bases separated the two germline ends. CDR1 is DFQATT and CDR2 is SNEGSKA in the germline V gene (reference sequence). The CDR3 contains 11 residues. CDR3 DNA: TGCAGTGCTAGTATCGGGGAGACCCAGTACTTC. The encoded protein is CSASIGETQYF.

This clonotype turned up a few times. The chain has TRBV5-6 and TRBJ2-3; D is undetermined. Between the trimmed V and J ends, which lost 4 bases and 0 bases, there was a span of 15 bases. The CDR3 covers 16 residues. Germline V CDR1 and CDR2: SGHDT, YYEEEE. The CDR3 loop is CASSLFRVASTDTQYF. CDR3 bases: TGTGCCAGCAGCCTCTTTAGGGTGGCCAGCACAGATACGCAGTATTTT.

This clonotype has more than one count but fewer than ten. The J gene is TRBJ1-1, the V gene TRBV9; 9 bases are a match to TRBD1. This CDR3 contains 15 residues. With 3 bases clipped from V and 7 bases from J, the junction kept 10 bases outside the gene matches. The germline V gene has CDR1 SGDLS and CDR2 YYNGEE. The CDR3 here is CASSEGTGGYGEAFF. CDR3 DNA sequence: TGTGCCAGCAGCGAAGGAACAGGGGGCTATGGTGAAGCTTTCTTT.

Only a few counts were recorded for this clonotype. The chain uses TRBV12-3 or TRBV12-4 and TRBJ1-6; weak D call: TRBD1 (5 bases). Deletions cut 1 base from V and 10 bases from J, with 11 bases between. This CDR3 region has 14 residues. CDR3 nucleotide sequence: TGTGCCAGCAGTTTAGGCAGGGACGGCTCACCCCTCCACTTT. Translating gives CASSLGRDGSPLHF.

The V gene is TRBV7-9, the J gene TRBJ1-5; 9 bases fit TRBD1. This CDR3 is 15 amino acids long. Trimming removed 7 bases from V and 8 bases from J; junction bases left unmatched: 12. CDR1 SEHNR and CDR2 FQNEAQ come from the germline V gene (reference sequence). The CDR3 region is CASTPDRGQEEPQHF. The CDR3 coding sequence is TGTGCCAGCACCCCGGACAGGGGACAGGAGGAGCCCCAGCATTTT.

This clonotype was counted many times. The chain uses TRBV20-1 and TRBJ2-4; D tentatively reads TRBD1 or TRBD2 (5 bases each). CDR3 size: 17 residues. Per germline, CDR1 DFQATT and CDR2 SNEGSKA (reference sequence). The V end lost 2 bases, the J end lost 4 bases, and 21 bases lay between the germline ends. The CDR3: CSARYNSARGLKNIQYF. CDR3 sequence (DNA): TGCAGTGCTAGATATAATAGCGCGAGGGGCCTTAAAAACATTCAGTACTTC.

This chain joins TRBV28 and TRBJ2-7; 11 bases fit TRBD1. Germline V gene lookup returns CDR1 MDHEN and CDR2 SYDVKM. The trim removed 1 base at V and 7 bases at J, leaving 3 bases unmatched. CDR3 size: 14 residues. CDR3 bases: TGTGCCAGCAGTTTATCCGGGACAGGGGGGGAGCAGTACTTC. Residues: CASSLSGTGGEQYF.

This clonotype was seen ten or more times. The rearrangement links TRBV10-3 to TRBJ2-1, with D unclear. Germline V gene data show CDR1 as ENHRY and CDR2 as SYGVKD. The CDR3 spans 15 residues. V dropped 3 bases and J dropped 6 bases, with 15 bases sitting between them. CDR3 coding DNA: TGTGCCATCAGTGACCAACATACCCAGGCCAATGAGCAGTTCTTC. It specifies CAISDQHTQANEQFF.

The CDR3 protein is CASSLLTGFMGEKLFF. In nucleotides, the CDR3 is TGTGCCAGCAGCTTGCTTACAGGGTTTATGGGTGAAAAACTGTTTTTT. This sequence joins TRBV5-6 and TRBJ1-4; D may be TRBD1 (6 bases). The CDR3 totals 16 residues. V lost 1 base to trimming and J lost 7 bases, with 17 bases between them. Germline assignment: CDR1 SGHDT and CDR2 YYEEEE.

This clonotype was counted only a few times. The chain combines TRBV20-1 with TRBJ1-6; the D gene is possibly TRBD1 (6 bases). This CDR3 has 17 amino acids. The ends were cut back, 0 bases at V and 7 bases at J, with 19 bases in the middle. Germline CDR1 and CDR2: DFQATT and SNEGSKA (reference sequence). For the CDR3, the DNA is TGCAGTGCTAGAGAGATGTTCAGGGGCGAGGGGAATTCACCCCTCCACTTT. It specifies CSAREMFRGEGNSPLHF.

This clonotype occurred a few times. The chain combines TRBV7-2 with TRBJ2-1, with 9 bases lining up with TRBD2. The CDR3 totals 17 residues. Germline values: CDR1 SGHTA, CDR2 FQGNSA. Trimming removed 5 bases from V and 0 bases from J; junction bases left unmatched: 8. The CDR3 region is CASSVDGTSSSYNEQFF. CDR3 coding DNA: TGTGCCAGCAGCGTAGACGGGACTAGCAGCTCCTACAATGAGCAGTTCTTC. The full variable domain, completed using reference TRBV7-2 and TRBJ2-1, is GAGVSQSPSNKVTEKGKDVELRCDPISGHTALYWYRQSLGQGLEFLIYFQGNSAPDKSGLPSDRFSAERTGGSVSTLTIQRTQQEDSAVYLCASSVDGTSSSYNEQFFGPGTRLTVL.

This clonotype was recorded a few times. The chain employs TRBV7-9 and TRBJ1-2; TRBD1 agrees at 8 bases. The trim removed 5 bases at V and 6 bases at J, leaving 14 bases unmatched. The CDR3 runs to 16 residues. Germline assignment: CDR1 SEHNR and CDR2 FQNEAQ (reference sequence). The CDR3 region is CASSPPIGTGGNGYTF. The CDR3 coding sequence is TGTGCCAGCAGCCCCCCTATCGGGACAGGAGGAAATGGCTACACCTTC. Based on the CDR3 plus reference TRBV7-9 and TRBJ1-2, the full variable domain is DTGVSQNPRHKITKRGQNVTFRCDPISEHNRLYWYRQTLGQGPEFLTYFQNEAQLEKSRLLSDRFSAERPKGSFSTLEIQRTEQGDSAMYLCASSPPIGTGGNGYTFGSGTRLTVV.

This clonotype showed up just a few times. This chain links TRBV12-3 or TRBV12-4 with TRBJ1-1; D uncertain. The V end lost 7 bases, the J end lost 1 base, and 10 bases lay between the germline ends. CDR3 length equals 13 residues. CDR3 in amino acids: CASTEVENTEAFF. The CDR3 coding sequence is TGTGCCAGCACTGAGGTGGAGAACACTGAAGCTTTCTTT.

This clonotype was observed at least ten times. The chain couples TRBV19 to TRBJ1-4; D perhaps matches TRBD1 (6 bases). Trimming took 7 bases from V and 7 from J, leaving 13 bases between them. The CDR3 is 13 residues long. Looked up from germline, CDR1 is LNHDA and CDR2 is SQIVND (reference sequence). CDR3 sequence reads: CASIRGLGEKLFF. The DNA for the CDR3 is TGTGCCAGTATCCGGGGGCTCGGTGAAAAACTGTTTTTT.

In its sample, this clonotype was seen a few times. The chain uses TRBV12-5 and TRBJ2-5; 7 nucleotides agree with TRBD2. The germline V gene has CDR1 LGHNT and CDR2 FRNRAP. V lost 6 bases and J lost 2; bases outside the gene matches: 6. The length of the CDR3 is 14 residues. CDR3 protein: CASGSRGGQETQYF. The CDR3 DNA reads as TGTGCTAGTGGCTCACGCGGGGGACAAGAGACCCAGTACTTC.

This clonotype was counted at least ten times. The rearrangement joins TRBV3-2 to TRBJ2-3; the DNA was not used to check the table's D call, TRBD2. TRBV3-2 has pseudogene status. The CDR3 sequence is 17 residues long. CDR3 sequence: CASSPEGLAGATDTQYF. CDR3 nucleotides: TGTGCCAGCAGCCCCGAAGGACTGGCGGGGGCCACAGATACGCAGTATTTT.

This clonotype was observed at least ten times. The chain carries TRBV15 and TRBJ2-5; maybe TRBD2 (5 bases). The CDR3 is 14 residues long. Per the germline V gene, CDR1 is LNHNV and CDR2 is YYDKDF (reference sequence). V lost 0 bases to trimming and J lost 3 bases, with 8 bases between them. The CDR3 DNA sequence: TGTGCCACCAGCAGAGATCGGGGAAAAGAGACCCAGTACTTC. Translation gives CATSRDRGKETQYF.

This clonotype was observed a handful of times. The rearrangement joins TRBV6-1 to TRBJ1-6, with D unclear. The CDR3 length is 11 residues. Trimming removed 1 base from V and 10 bases from J, with 2 bases in between. Germline V gene sequence: CDR1 MNHNS, CDR2 SASEGT. The chain's CDR3 is CASSEVSPLHF. CDR3 nucleotides: TGTGCCAGCAGTGAAGTATCACCCCTCCACTTT.

CDR3 DNA sequence: TGCAGCGTTGAGGTTGGTCCGGCCGGGACTGAAGCTTTCTTT. Translating gives CSVEVGPAGTEAFF. The genes are TRBV29-1 and TRBJ1-1, with D uncertain. This CDR3 comprises 14 residues. CDR1 SQVTM and CDR2 ANQGSEA come from the germline V gene. V was shortened by 3 bases and J by 5 bases, with 16 bases between the two germline ends. Together with reference TRBV29-1 and TRBJ1-1, the CDR3 gives the full variable domain: SAVISQKPSRDICQRGTSLTIQCQVDSQVTMMFWYRQQPGQSLTLIATANQGSEATYESGFVIDKFPISRPNLTFSTLTVSNMSPEDSSIYLCSVEVGPAGTEAFFGQGTRLTVV.

This sequence joins TRBV19 and TRBJ1-2, with a weak D call TRBD1 (6 bases). V was cut by 4 bases and J by 6 bases, with 12 bases left in between. CDR3 length: 13 amino acids. The germline V gene has CDR1 LNHDA and CDR2 SQIVND (reference sequence). The CDR3 DNA is TGTGCCAGTAGTAGACAGGACAGACATGGCTACACCTTC. Protein sequence: CASSRQDRHGYTF.

V gene TRBV29-1 combines with J gene TRBJ2-3, with D tentatively TRBD1 (6 bases). Germline V gene data show CDR1 as SQVTM and CDR2 as ANQGSEA. Trimming removed 3 bases at V and 2 bases at J, with 12 bases between. The CDR3 length is 14 residues. CDR3 nucleotides: TGCAGCGTTGACGGACAGCCACCCACAGATACGCAGTATTTT. Translating it yields CSVDGQPPTDTQYF.

This clonotype was recorded a few times. The chain uses TRBV20-1 and TRBJ2-7, with 7 bases identical to TRBD2. V was clipped by 1 base and J by 2 bases; unmatched bases: 20. The CDR3 sequence is 19 residues long. Germline V gene sequence: CDR1 DFQATT, CDR2 SNEGSKA (reference sequence). The CDR3 DNA reads TGCAGTGCTAGAGCTATCCTAGGCGGACGGGGACTAAGAACCTACGAGCAGTACTTC. Translating gives CSARAILGGRGLRTYEQYF.

This clonotype was picked up many times. The V call is TRBV18, the J call TRBJ1-5; D is possibly TRBD1 (5 bases). V lost 1 base and J lost 3, with 7 bases in between. This CDR3 contains 14 residues. CDR1 and CDR2 from the germline V gene are KGHSH and LQKENI. The CDR3 DNA sequence: TGTGCCAGCTCACCACAAGGGGCCAATCAGCCCCAGCATTTT. Its translation: CASSPQGANQPQHF.

This clonotype was seen only a few times. The CDR3 DNA reads as TGTGCCAGCAGTTACGGGGGGGCTGGGGCCAACGTCCTGACTTTC. Amino acids: CASSYGGAGANVLTF. The chain couples TRBV6-2 or TRBV6-3 to TRBJ2-6; 7 bases fit TRBD2. Trimming cost V 2 bases and J 2 bases; bases outside gene matches: 0. This CDR3 is 15 amino acids long. Germline V CDR1 and CDR2: MNHEY, SVGEGT.

Ten or more counts support this clonotype. This chain connects TRBV5-4 to TRBJ2-7, with D perhaps given as TRBD1 or TRBD2 (5 bases each). Germline values: CDR1 SGHNT, CDR2 YYREEE (reference sequence). V was pared by 4 bases and J by 7 bases, with 27 bases between. The CDR3 is 17 residues long. CDR3 loop: CASSGGGSGQTTGEQYF. The CDR3 coding sequence is TGTGCCAGCAGCGGAGGTGGCTCGGGGCAGACAACTGGAGAGCAGTACTTC.

The V and J genes are TRBV7-2 and TRBJ1-2, with D possibly matching TRBD1 (5 bases). V was clipped by 3 bases and J by 7 bases, with 15 bases between them. From germline, CDR1 is SGHTA and CDR2 FQGNSA. The CDR3 is 14 residues long. The CDR3 bases are TGTGCCAGCAGCTTTGGGGGGAGGGTATCTGGCTACACCTTC. Amino acid sequence: CASSFGGRVSGYTF.

This clonotype was picked up a small number of times. The chain has TRBV6-2 or TRBV6-3 and TRBJ2-3; D gene uncertain. V lost 6 bases to trimming and J lost 6 bases, with 10 bases between them. The germline gives CDR1 MNHEY, CDR2 SVGEGT. The CDR3 has 12 amino acids. The DNA of the CDR3 is TGTGCCAGCAGAAACCCCCTGGATACGCAGTATTTT. Translated: CASRNPLDTQYF.

This clonotype was seen a handful of times. The chain couples TRBV3-1 to TRBJ2-3; tentatively, D is TRBD1 (5 bases). The germline CDR1 and CDR2 sequences are LGHDT and YNNKEL (reference sequence). The V end lost 1 base, the J end lost 6 bases, and 14 bases lay between the germline ends. There are 15 residues in the CDR3. The CDR3 reads CASSQGLGSGDTQYF. As DNA, the CDR3 is TGTGCCAGCAGCCAAGGATTGGGTTCAGGGGATACGCAGTATTTT.